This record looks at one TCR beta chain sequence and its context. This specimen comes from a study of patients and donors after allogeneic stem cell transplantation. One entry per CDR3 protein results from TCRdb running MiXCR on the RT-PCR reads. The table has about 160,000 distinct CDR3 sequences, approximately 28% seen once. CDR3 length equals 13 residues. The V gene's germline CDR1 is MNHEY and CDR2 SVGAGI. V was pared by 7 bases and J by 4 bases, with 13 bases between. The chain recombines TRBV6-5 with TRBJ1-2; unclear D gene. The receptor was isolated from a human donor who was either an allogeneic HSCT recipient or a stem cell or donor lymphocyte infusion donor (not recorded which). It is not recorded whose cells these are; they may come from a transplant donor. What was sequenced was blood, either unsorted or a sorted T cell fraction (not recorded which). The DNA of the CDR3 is TGTGCCAGCACCCCTCGAGGAATCTATGGCTACACCTTC. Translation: CASTPRGIYGYTF.